These 25 T cell receptor beta chains share one sample of origin, sequenced in a study of technical replicates of blood from several donors. The assay was immunoSEQ multiplex PCR, and TCRdb's table has in-frame clones only and misses some. The profile covers approximately 97,000 clones, with roughly 95% appearing a single time and more than 0.3% taken by the ten largest. The sample was T cells isolated from PBMCs. These receptors were collected from a human donor in good health.

This clone was seen a single time. The rearrangement links TRBV19 to TRBJ2-1, with 7 bases aligning to TRBD1. The V gene's germline CDR1 is LNHDA and CDR2 SQIVND (reference sequence). Trimming at V came to 3 bases and at J to 4 bases, leaving 6 bases not matched to a gene. The CDR3 length is 15 residues. For the CDR3, the DNA is TGTGCCAGTAGTATTACCCCGGGACAGTACAATGAGCAGTTCTTC. This gives the protein CASSITPGQYNEQFF.

The rearrangement links TRBV6-4 to TRBJ2-3; D call uncertain. Germline V gene lookup returns CDR1 MRHNA and CDR2 SNTAGT. Trimming removed 3 bases from V and 3 bases from J, with 10 bases in between. This CDR3 comprises 14 residues. CDR3 in amino acids: CASSERLETDTQYF. In nucleotides, the CDR3 is TGTGCCAGCAGTGAACGGCTAGAAACAGATACGCAGTATTTT.

The chain joins TRBV6-5 to TRBJ1-1; 8 bases agree with TRBD1. The ends lost 2 bases at V and 5 bases at J; junction bases unmatched: 7. This CDR3 has 15 residues. Germline V gene data show CDR1 as MNHEY and CDR2 as SVGAGI. The CDR3 sequence: CASSYRGTGETEAFF. DNA of the CDR3: TGTGCCAGCAGTTACAGAGGGACAGGTGAGACTGAAGCTTTCTTT.

The chain is built from TRBV5-4 and TRBJ2-6, with D hard to call. This CDR3 is 14 amino acids long. Germline V CDR1 and CDR2: SGHNT, YYREEE (reference sequence). Trimming pared 4 bases from V and 0 bases from J, leaving 5 bases between. CDR3 in amino acids: CASSTASGANVLTF. As DNA, the CDR3 is TGTGCCAGCAGCACAGCCTCTGGGGCCAACGTCCTGACTTTC.

The chain is built from TRBV6-1 and TRBJ2-3, with D perhaps matching TRBD1 (5 bases). Between the trimmed V and J ends, which lost 2 bases and 3 bases, there was a span of 12 bases. The CDR3 loop spans 15 amino acids. The V gene's germline CDR1 is MNHNS and CDR2 SASEGT. The CDR3 is CASSERAGWTDTQYF. For the CDR3, the DNA is TGTGCCAGCAGTGAAAGGGCAGGGTGGACAGATACGCAGTATTTT.

V and J are TRBV19 and TRBJ2-6; TRBD1 agrees at 11 bases. Germline lookup yields CDR1 LNHDA and CDR2 SQIVND (reference sequence). The CDR3 runs 20 residues. Germline trimming cut 5 bases from V and 4 bases from J; bases unmatched to any gene: 16. This CDR3 is CASSSPTRGQGARGANVLTF. Written as DNA, the CDR3 is TGTGCCAGTAGTTCCCCTACCAGAGGACAGGGGGCGAGAGGGGCCAACGTCCTGACTTTC.

The V gene is TRBV6-1, the J gene TRBJ2-1; the match to TRBD2 covers 9 bases. There are 14 residues in the CDR3. Germline CDR1 is MNHNS and CDR2 is SASEGT. V lost 8 bases and J lost 4; bases outside the gene matches: 6. CDR3 nucleotide sequence: TGTGCCAGCCGAGAGCGGGAGGCATACAATGAGCAGTTCTTC. This translates into CASREREAYNEQFF.

V is TRBV30 and J is TRBJ1-1; D is ambiguous. Looked up from germline, CDR1 is GTSNPN and CDR2 is SVGIG (reference sequence). The V end lost 3 bases, the J end lost 3 bases, and 11 bases lay between the germline ends. The CDR3 totals 13 residues. CDR3 sequence (DNA): TGTGCCTGGAGGATGAGGTCGGACACTGAAGCTTTCTTT. Protein: CAWRMRSDTEAFF.

V is TRBV9 and J is TRBJ2-3; 7 bases match TRBD2. This CDR3 spans 17 amino acids. Germline trimming cut 2 bases from V and 6 bases from J; bases unmatched to any gene: 15. Germline V CDR1 and CDR2: SGDLS, YYNGEE. DNA for the CDR3: TGTGCCAGCAGCGTCTTTCACGCTAGCGGAGCCCCGGATACGCAGTATTTT. This translates into CASSVFHASGAPDTQYF.

The chain combines TRBV7-9 with TRBJ1-2; D is undetermined. Germline loops: CDR1 SEHNR, CDR2 FQNEAQ (reference sequence). With 0 bases removed from V and 5 bases from J, the gap between germline ends came to 13 bases. The CDR3 has 15 residues. For the CDR3, the DNA is TGTGCCAGCAGCTTAGCCGGTAGAGCCTTTTATGGCTACACCTTC. It encodes CASSLAGRAFYGYTF.

This chain uses TRBV11-2 with TRBJ2-3, with 8 positions matching TRBD1. The junction had 5 bases not matched to a gene; V was cut back by 6 bases and J by 3 bases. Germline loops: CDR1 SGHAT, CDR2 FQNNGV. CDR3 length: 14 residues. CDR3 protein: CASSTDRETDTQYF. The CDR3 nucleotides are TGTGCCAGCAGTACGGACAGGGAGACAGATACGCAGTATTTT.

J is TRBJ2-3 and V is TRBV9; D call uncertain. The CDR3 is made up of 13 amino acids. Germline CDR1 reads SGDLS; CDR2 reads YYNGEE. With 0 bases removed from V and 4 bases from J, the gap between germline ends came to 6 bases. The CDR3 loop is CASSVDDSDTQYF. For the CDR3, the DNA is TGTGCCAGCAGCGTAGATGACTCAGATACGCAGTATTTT.

This clone was picked up one time. The chain has TRBV6-5 and TRBJ1-2, with D maybe TRBD1 (5 bases). The V and J ends lost 0 bases and 5 bases respectively, with 7 bases between them. The germline V gene encodes CDR1 MNHEY and CDR2 SVGAGI. This CDR3 is built from 13 residues. CDR3 coding DNA: TGTGCCAGCAGTTACTCCAGGGTATATGGCTACACCTTC. Protein: CASSYSRVYGYTF.

The V gene is TRBV28, the J gene TRBJ2-7; 10 bases line up with TRBD1. Germline V gives CDR1 MDHEN, CDR2 SYDVKM. J lost 2 bases, V lost 8 bases, and 9 bases had no gene match. This CDR3 region has 15 residues. CDR3 loop: CASEGTGTGAYEQYF. In nucleotides, the CDR3 is TGTGCCAGCGAGGGAACCGGGACAGGGGCCTACGAGCAGTACTTC.

This sequence joins TRBV18 and TRBJ2-1, with a tentative D call TRBD2 (5 bases). The germline V and J ends were trimmed by 3 bases and 0 bases, with 9 bases remaining between them. The CDR3 consists of 15 residues. The germline V gene has CDR1 KGHSH and CDR2 LQKENI. In DNA, the CDR3 is TGTGCCAGCTCACCCCAGCGGTACTCCTACAATGAGCAGTTCTTC. Residues: CASSPQRYSYNEQFF.

The chain couples TRBV2 to TRBJ1-4; D gene ambiguous. This CDR3 has 15 amino acids. Trimming left V 7 bases short and J 0 bases short, with 12 bases between. Germline assignment: CDR1 SNHLY and CDR2 FYNNEI. This CDR3 is CASKTDYATNEKLFF. In DNA form, the CDR3 reads TGTGCCAGCAAGACCGACTATGCAACTAATGAAAAACTGTTTTTT.

This clone was recorded only once. The J gene is TRBJ2-7, the V gene TRBV29-1; D is perhaps TRBD2 (6 bases). V was pared by 6 bases and J by 4 bases, with 16 bases between. The CDR3 totals 13 residues. Germline CDR1 is SQVTM and CDR2 is ANQGSEA. CDR3 amino acids: CSVSPGTGYEQYF. CDR3 in DNA: TGCAGCGTCAGTCCCGGGACTGGATACGAGCAGTACTTC.

The chain links TRBV18 to TRBJ2-1; 10 bases match TRBD2. The ends lost 3 bases at V and 4 bases at J; junction bases unmatched: 3. The CDR3 is 15 residues long. Germline CDR1 reads KGHSH; CDR2 reads LQKENI. The CDR3 loop reads CASSPGLALYNEQFF. The CDR3 DNA reads TGTGCCAGCTCACCGGGACTAGCGCTGTACAATGAGCAGTTCTTC.

The chain has TRBV5-1 and TRBJ2-1; 9 positions match TRBD2. The CDR3 loop spans 15 amino acids. CDR1 and CDR2 from the germline V gene are SGHRS and YFSETQ. Unmatched junction bases numbered 7, after V lost 4 bases and J lost 5 bases. The DNA for the CDR3 is TGCGCCAGCAGCATCCTAGCGGGAACTAACAATGAGCAGTTCTTC. Encoded protein: CASSILAGTNNEQFF. Complete variable domain (other parts from reference TRBV5-1 and TRBJ2-1): KAGVTQTPRYLIKTRGQQVTLSCSPISGHRSVSWYQQTPGQGLQFLFEYFSETQRNKGNFPGRFSGRQFSNSRSEMNVSTLELGDSALYLCASSILAGTNNEQFFGPGTRLTVL.

The V and J genes are TRBV15 and TRBJ2-3; TRBD2 matches at 10 bases. The CDR3 has 17 amino acids. Germline V gene lookup returns CDR1 LNHNV and CDR2 YYDKDF (reference sequence). With 2 bases clipped from V and 0 bases from J, the junction kept 5 bases outside the gene matches. CDR3 region: CATSRFRLAGSTDTQYF. The DNA of the CDR3 is TGTGCCACCAGCAGATTCCGACTAGCGGGTAGCACAGATACGCAGTATTTT.

DNA of the CDR3: TGTGCCAGCAGACGACAGGTCAAAACTGAAGCTTTCTTT. Translated: CASRRQVKTEAFF. The chain uses TRBV5-6 and TRBJ1-1; tentative D call: TRBD1 (6 bases). The CDR3 consists of 13 residues. The V gene's germline CDR1 is SGHDT and CDR2 YYEEEE. V was shortened by 5 bases and J by 5 bases, with 13 bases between the two germline ends. The whole variable domain, filled in from reference TRBV5-6 and TRBJ1-1, reads DAGVTQSPTHLIKTRGQQVTLRCSPKSGHDTVSWYQQALGQGPQFIFQYYEEEERQRGNFPDRFSGHQFPNYSSELNVNALLLGDSALYLCASRRQVKTEAFFGQGTRLTVV.

This chain connects TRBV30 to TRBJ1-1, with 10 bases fitting TRBD1. The ends lost 4 bases at V and 4 bases at J; junction bases unmatched: 6. The CDR3 is 14 residues long. CDR1 is GTSNPN, CDR2 SVGIG, per germline (reference sequence). The CDR3 DNA reads as TGTGCCTGGATGACAGGGGGCGGTCCCACTGAAGCTTTCTTT. This encodes CAWMTGGGPTEAFF.

The chain has TRBV6-5 and TRBJ2-2; 7 bases match TRBD2. V lost 0 bases and J lost 4; bases outside the gene matches: 5. The CDR3 is 16 residues long. Germline V CDR1 and CDR2: MNHEY, SVGAGI. CDR3 protein: CASSYSAGVGTGELFF. The CDR3 nucleotides are TGTGCCAGCAGTTACTCGGCGGGAGTCGGCACCGGGGAGCTGTTTTTT.

The CDR3 here is CASSVEGRGYDETQYF. The CDR3 region has the DNA TGTGCCAGCAGCGTAGAAGGGAGGGGGTATGACGAGACCCAGTACTTC. J is TRBJ2-5 and V is TRBV9, with D maybe TRBD2 (7 bases). This CDR3 comprises 16 residues. CDR1 and CDR2 from the germline V gene are SGDLS and YYNGEE. Trimming cost V 0 bases and J 5 bases, with 17 bases left between them.

The chain joins TRBV5-1 to TRBJ2-2, with D maybe TRBD2 (6 bases). There are 15 residues in the CDR3. V shed 4 bases and J shed 0 bases, with 10 bases lying between them. Germline CDR1 reads SGHRS; CDR2 reads YFSETQ. For the CDR3, the DNA is TGCGCCAGCAGCCACGGGAGTTCGAACACCGGGGAGCTGTTTTTT. Protein product: CASSHGSSNTGELFF.